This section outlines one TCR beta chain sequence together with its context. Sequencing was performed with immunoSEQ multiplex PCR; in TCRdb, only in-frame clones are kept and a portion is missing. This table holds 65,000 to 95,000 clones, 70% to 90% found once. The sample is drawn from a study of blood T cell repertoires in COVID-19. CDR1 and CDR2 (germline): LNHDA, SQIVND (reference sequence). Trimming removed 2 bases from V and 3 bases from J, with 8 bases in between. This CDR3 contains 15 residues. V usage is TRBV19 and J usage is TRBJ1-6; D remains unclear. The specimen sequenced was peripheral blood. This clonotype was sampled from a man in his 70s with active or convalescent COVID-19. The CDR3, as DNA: TGTGCCAGTAGTATATCCAGGAACTATAATTCACCCCTCCACTTT. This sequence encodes CASSISRNYNSPLHF.